This T cell receptor (beta chain) stems from a study of T cell clonotyping in hematopoietic cell transplantation. Points on this clone: Its antigen is not identified.

Profiling relied on immunoSEQ multiplex PCR, and the TCRdb table lists in-frame clones only, not all of them. The table records about 14,000 clones, around 84% of them present only once. The CDR3 runs to 15 residues. CDR1 SGHNT and CDR2 YYREEE come from the germline V gene (reference sequence). V shed 0 bases, J shed 6 bases, and the junction held 5 bases outside the gene matches. Study outcomes and limitations: Cells were unsorted, so CD4 and CD8 contributions were not separated. After transplant, recipient diversity fell while pathologically expanded clonotypes grew through day 180.

This receptor was obtained from a male patient in his fifties who had an allogeneic stem cell transplant from an unrelated donor, so T cells may come from the graft donor. Some clones in this sample may be carry-over from other donors' samples. The source was PBMCs, collected 100 days after allogeneic stem cell transplant. V usage is TRBV5-4 and J usage is TRBJ2-7, with TRBD2 identical over 11 bases. In DNA form, the CDR3 reads TGTGCCAGCAGCTTGGGAAGCCTAGCGGGAGGCGAGCAGTACTTC. As protein: CASSLGSLAGGEQYF.